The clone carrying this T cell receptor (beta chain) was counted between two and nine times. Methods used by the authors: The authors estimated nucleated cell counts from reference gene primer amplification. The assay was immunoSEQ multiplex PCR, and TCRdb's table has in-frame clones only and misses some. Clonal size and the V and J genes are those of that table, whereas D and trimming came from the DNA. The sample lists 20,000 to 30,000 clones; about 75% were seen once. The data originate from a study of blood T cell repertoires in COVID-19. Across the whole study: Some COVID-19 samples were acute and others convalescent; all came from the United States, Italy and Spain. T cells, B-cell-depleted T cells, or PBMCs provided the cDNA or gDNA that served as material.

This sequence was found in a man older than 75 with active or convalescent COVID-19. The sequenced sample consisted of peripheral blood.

In nucleotides, the CDR3 is TGTGCTAGTGGGCGGGACAGAAACACCGGGGAGCTGTTTTTT. It codes for CASGRDRNTGELFF. The chain recombines TRBV12-5 with TRBJ2-2; D may be TRBD1 (7 bases). V gave up 6 bases and J gave up 2 bases, with 10 bases separating them. The length of the CDR3 is 14 residues. Germline lookup yields CDR1 LGHNT and CDR2 FRNRAP.